These 20 T cell receptor beta chains were sequenced from one sample in a study of CD8+CD57+ T cells in acquired aplastic anemia. Patients who underwent sequencing had shown CD8+CD57+ cell expansion by flow cytometry. Using genomic DNA as the template, TCR beta VDJ and CDR3 profiling was carried out. Using its own MiXCR run on the reads, TCRdb lists one record per CDR3 protein. This sample carries 110,000 or so distinct CDR3 sequences, under 65% of them seen once, and the ten largest clones take 25% to 35%. The material sequenced was sorted CD4+, CD8+, or CD8+CD57+ T cells (not recorded which) from PBMCs. These receptors came from a human donor with aplastic anemia.

The chain couples TRBV7-9 to TRBJ2-7; 9 nucleotides agree with TRBD1. Germline values: CDR1 SEHNR, CDR2 FQNEAQ (reference sequence). V lost 5 bases and J lost 4; bases outside the gene matches: 9. The CDR3 runs to 15 residues. CDR3 region: CASSPGDRAGYEQYF. The CDR3 DNA reads TGTGCCAGCAGCCCCGGGGACAGGGCGGGTTACGAGCAGTACTTC. Combining the CDR3 with reference TRBV7-9 and TRBJ2-7 gives the whole variable domain DTGVSQNPRHKITKRGQNVTFRCDPISEHNRLYWYRQTLGQGPEFLTYFQNEAQLEKSRLLSDRFSAERPKGSFSTLEIQRTEQGDSAMYLCASSPGDRAGYEQYFGPGTRLTVT.

J is TRBJ2-2 and V is TRBV4-3, with no clear D. Trimming cost V 4 bases and J 4 bases, with 10 bases left between them. Germline CDR1 LGHNA, CDR2 YSLEER. This CDR3 is built from 14 residues. The CDR3: CASSPGVTTGELFF. DNA of the CDR3: TGCGCCAGCAGCCCGGGTGTAACCACCGGGGAGCTGTTTTTT.

In its sample, this clonotype was seen many times. The chain's CDR3 is CASSLGVGGSGTDTQYF. The DNA for the CDR3 is TGTGCCAGCAGTTTGGGCGTCGGCGGATCCGGCACAGATACGCAGTATTTT. This chain joins TRBV28 and TRBJ2-3; D ambiguous. V lost 3 bases to trimming and J lost 1 base, with 17 bases between them. CDR1 and CDR2 from the germline V gene are MDHEN and SYDVKM. The CDR3 contains 17 residues.

CDR3 residues: CASSGTGSGNTIYF. CDR3 in DNA: TGTGCCAGCAGTGGGACAGGCTCTGGAAACACCATATATTTT. The chain links TRBV9 to TRBJ1-3; 8 bases are shared with TRBD1. The V gene's germline CDR1 is SGDLS and CDR2 YYNGEE. Trimming removed 5 bases from V and 0 bases from J; junction bases left unmatched: 1. This CDR3 contains 14 residues.

V and J are TRBV7-8 and TRBJ2-2, with a possible D match to TRBD2 (6 bases). CDR1 and CDR2 (germline): SGHVS, FQNEAQ. Between the trimmed V and J ends, which lost 5 bases and 4 bases, there was a span of 17 bases. This CDR3 has 16 residues. The CDR3 loop is CASSTTGARGTGELFF. The CDR3, as DNA: TGTGCCAGCAGCACCACCGGGGCGCGGGGCACCGGGGAGCTGTTTTTT.

This clonotype was recorded once. The junction departs from germline at one end; a sequencing error may be responsible. The CDR3 sequence is CAGSSGTGYGYTF. CDR3 nucleotides: TGTGCCGGCAGCTCGGGGACGGGCTATGGCTACACCTTC. J is TRBJ1-2 and V is TRBV7-9; perhaps TRBD1 as D (5 bases). This CDR3 region has 13 residues. The germline CDR1 and CDR2 sequences are SEHNR and FQNEAQ (reference sequence).

The V and J genes are TRBV6-2 or TRBV6-3 and TRBJ2-2; 7 bases map to TRBD2. The germline V gene has CDR1 MNHEY and CDR2 SVGEGT. V was pared by 6 bases and J by 1 base, with 11 bases of the junction left unmatched. The CDR3 covers 17 residues. The CDR3 bases are TGTGCCAGCAGAACCGGAACCGGGACTATGAACACCGGGGAGCTGTTTTTT. Translation gives CASRTGTGTMNTGELFF.

The chain recombines TRBV20-1 with TRBJ1-5, with 7 bases lining up with TRBD1. The CDR3 is 11 amino acids. J lost 9 bases, V lost 3 bases, and 2 bases had no gene match. Germline CDR1 is DFQATT and CDR2 is SNEGSKA (reference sequence). The CDR3 nucleotides are TGCAGTGCTAGCAGACAGGGGCCCCAGCATTTT. Translating gives CSASRQGPQHF.

This clonotype was recorded a few times. The rearrangement uses TRBV29-1 and TRBJ2-7, with TRBD1 matching over 9 bases. From germline, CDR1 is SQVTM and CDR2 ANQGSEA. With V trimmed by 6 bases and J by 2 bases, 5 bases remained unmatched. CDR3 length: 13 residues. CDR3 amino acids: CSVTGGTTYEQYF. CDR3 nucleotide sequence: TGCAGCGTCACAGGGGGCACTACCTACGAGCAGTACTTC.

This clonotype has ten or more counts. V is TRBV4-1 and J is TRBJ2-7; D ambiguous. The CDR3 covers 13 residues. V lost 4 bases, J lost 10 bases, and 17 bases lay in between. Germline V gene lookup returns CDR1 MGHRA and CDR2 YSYEKL. CDR3 protein: CASSPRLESGQYF. DNA for the CDR3: TGCGCCAGCAGCCCCCGGTTGGAGTCGGGTCAGTACTTC.

With regard to this clonotype: At one of its ends the junction is not consistent with the germline gene, which may arise from a read error. The genes are TRBV7-7 and TRBJ2-1, with TRBD2 identical over 8 bases. Per the germline V gene, CDR1 is SSHAT and CDR2 is FNYEAQ (reference sequence). The CDR3 runs 16 residues. CDR3 sequence reads: CASSLAGSSGKDEQFF. CDR3 coding DNA: TGTGCTAGCAGCTTAGCGGGGAGTAGCGGGAAGGATGAGCAGTTCTTC.

A remark on this clonotype: A much larger clone is a single base away; this may be a read error. J is TRBJ1-2 and V is TRBV2, with TRBD1 identical over 8 bases. CDR1 is SNHLY and CDR2 is FYNNEI in the germline V gene. With 3 bases clipped from V and 3 bases from J, the junction kept 0 bases outside the gene matches. The CDR3 consists of 13 residues. CDR3 amino acids: CASSEDRDYGYTF. Written as DNA, the CDR3 is TGTGCCAGCAGTGAGGACAGGGACTATGGCTACACCTTC.

This clonotype has ten or more counts. The chain links TRBV19 to TRBJ2-7; 8 bases map to TRBD1. The CDR3 is 15 residues long. CDR1 and CDR2 from the germline V gene are LNHDA and SQIVND (reference sequence). With V trimmed by 6 bases and J by 5 bases, 12 bases remained unmatched. CDR3 sequence reads: CASRPPGGGLNEQYF. The CDR3 DNA reads as TGTGCCAGTAGACCTCCAGGGGGCGGCTTAAACGAGCAGTACTTC.

This clonotype was seen only a few times. The chain couples TRBV20-1 to TRBJ1-2, with D perhaps matching TRBD1 (6 bases). Trimming stripped 3 bases from V and 3 bases from J, with 11 bases between. In germline, CDR1 is DFQATT, CDR2 SNEGSKA (reference sequence). This CDR3 is built from 13 residues. The CDR3 DNA is TGCAGTGCTAGTGCCGGGGGCGACTATGGCTACACCTTC. It is translated as CSASAGGDYGYTF.

The chain combines TRBV10-3 with TRBJ1-3; D perhaps matches TRBD1 (6 bases). The ends were cut back, 8 bases at V and 8 bases at J, with 19 bases in the middle. This CDR3 contains 14 residues. Germline V gene sequence: CDR1 ENHRY, CDR2 SYGVKD. The CDR3 bases are TGTGCCATCCGGAGGGGGATCGAGGAGCACACCATATATTTT. It is translated as CAIRRGIEEHTIYF.

This clonotype was detected many times. The chain carries TRBV4-1 and TRBJ1-1; unclear D gene. V was trimmed by 0 bases and J by 3 bases, leaving 11 bases between them. This CDR3 spans 15 amino acids. Germline V gene lookup returns CDR1 MGHRA and CDR2 YSYEKL. CDR3 in DNA: TGCGCCAGCAGCCAAGAAGGGTCCCGATACACTGAAGCTTTCTTT. This sequence encodes CASSQEGSRYTEAFF.

The chain is built from TRBV14 and TRBJ2-7; 7 positions match TRBD1. V dropped 1 base and J dropped 3; count of bases not matched to a gene: 27. Germline values: CDR1 SGHDN, CDR2 FVKESK. This CDR3 has 22 amino acids. The chain's CDR3 is CASSQGDRAGVIGPISDYEQYF. The CDR3 coding sequence is TGTGCCAGCAGCCAAGGAGACAGGGCAGGAGTTATTGGCCCAATCTCCGACTACGAGCAGTACTTC.

This chain uses TRBV3-1 with TRBJ1-6; no firm D call. The V gene's germline CDR1 is LGHDT and CDR2 YNNKEL (reference sequence). The CDR3 loop spans 17 amino acids. Deletions cut 1 base from V and 2 bases from J, with 12 bases between. CDR3 DNA: TGTGCCAGCAGCCAAGTCTCAGGAACCACCTATAATTCACCCCTCCACTTT. It codes for CASSQVSGTTYNSPLHF.

The V call is TRBV7-9, the J call TRBJ1-2; unclear D gene. The CDR3 spans 15 residues. The germline CDR1 and CDR2 sequences are SEHNR and FQNEAQ (reference sequence). Trimming left V 0 bases short and J 2 bases short, with 10 bases between. The CDR3 DNA follows: TGTGCCAGCAGCTTAGCAGCAGGATTAAACTATGGCTACACCTTC. Its translation: CASSLAAGLNYGYTF.

As to this clonotype: A read error is likely, as this CDR3 ends without the conserved phenylalanine or tryptophan. The V and J genes are TRBV24-1 and TRBJ2-5; no definite D call. The germline gives CDR1 KGHDR, CDR2 SFDVKD. The CDR3 is made up of 13 amino acids. CDR3 amino acids: CATSDLLGRTQYL. CDR3 sequence (DNA): TGTGCCACAAGTGATTTGCTTGGAAGGACCCAGTACCTC.